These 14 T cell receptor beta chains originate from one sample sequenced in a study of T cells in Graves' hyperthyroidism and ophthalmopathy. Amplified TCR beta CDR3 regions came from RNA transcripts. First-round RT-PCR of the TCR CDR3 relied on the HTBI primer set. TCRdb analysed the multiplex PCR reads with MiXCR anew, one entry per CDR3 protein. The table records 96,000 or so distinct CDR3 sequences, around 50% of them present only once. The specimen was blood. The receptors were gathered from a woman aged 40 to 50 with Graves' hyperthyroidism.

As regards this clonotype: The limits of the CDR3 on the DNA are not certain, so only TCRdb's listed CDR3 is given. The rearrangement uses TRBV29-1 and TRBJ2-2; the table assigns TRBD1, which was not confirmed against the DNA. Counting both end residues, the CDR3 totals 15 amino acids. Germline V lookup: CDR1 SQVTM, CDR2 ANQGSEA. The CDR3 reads CSVDGTGFGAGELFF.

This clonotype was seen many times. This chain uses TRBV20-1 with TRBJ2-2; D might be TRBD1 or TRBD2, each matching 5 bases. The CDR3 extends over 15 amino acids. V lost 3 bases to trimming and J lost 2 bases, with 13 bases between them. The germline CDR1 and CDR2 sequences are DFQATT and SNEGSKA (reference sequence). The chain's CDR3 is CSARRGILNTGELFF. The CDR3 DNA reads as TGCAGTGCTAGGAGGGGCATACTAAACACCGGGGAGCTGTTTTTT.

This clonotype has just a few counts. CDR3 bases: TGCAGTGCTCCGGGACAGGGGGCTTCACCCCTCCACTTT. This codes for CSAPGQGASPLHF. The chain has TRBV20-1 and TRBJ1-6, with TRBD1 matching over 12 bases. The CDR3 has 13 residues. V shed 5 bases and J 9 bases; nucleotides not matched to a gene: 2. Germline CDR1 DFQATT, CDR2 SNEGSKA (reference sequence).

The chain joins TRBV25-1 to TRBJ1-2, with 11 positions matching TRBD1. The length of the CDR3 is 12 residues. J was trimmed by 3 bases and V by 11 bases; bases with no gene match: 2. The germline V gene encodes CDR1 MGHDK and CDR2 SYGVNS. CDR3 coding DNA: TGTGCCGGGACAGGGGGGGACTATGGCTACACCTTC. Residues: CAGTGGDYGYTF.

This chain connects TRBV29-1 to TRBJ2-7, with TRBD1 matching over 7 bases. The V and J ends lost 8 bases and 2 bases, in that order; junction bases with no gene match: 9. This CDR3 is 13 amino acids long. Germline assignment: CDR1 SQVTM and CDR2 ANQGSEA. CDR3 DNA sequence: TGCAGCCCATCCGGGACAGAAACCTACGAGCAGTACTTC. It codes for CSPSGTETYEQYF.

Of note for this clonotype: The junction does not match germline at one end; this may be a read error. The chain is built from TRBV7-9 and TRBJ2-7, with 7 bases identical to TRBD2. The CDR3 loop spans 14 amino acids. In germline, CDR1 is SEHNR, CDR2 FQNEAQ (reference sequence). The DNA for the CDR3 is TGTGCCAGCAGCACCACCAGCGGGAAGGTCGAGCGGTACTTC. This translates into CASSTTSGKVERYF. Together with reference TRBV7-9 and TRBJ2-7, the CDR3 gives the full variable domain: DTGVSQNPRHKITKRGQNVTFRCDPISEHNRLYWYRQTLGQGPEFLTYFQNEAQLEKSRLLSDRFSAERPKGSFSTLEIQRTEQGDSAMYLCASSTTSGKVERYFGPGTRLTVT.

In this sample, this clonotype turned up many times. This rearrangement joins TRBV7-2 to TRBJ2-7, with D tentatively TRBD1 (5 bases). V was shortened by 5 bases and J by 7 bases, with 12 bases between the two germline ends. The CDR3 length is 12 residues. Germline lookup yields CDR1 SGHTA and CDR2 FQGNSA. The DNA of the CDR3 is TGTGCCAGCAGCCTCCGGAAGGGGGAGCAGTACTTC. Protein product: CASSLRKGEQYF. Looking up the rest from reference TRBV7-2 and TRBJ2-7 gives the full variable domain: GAGVSQSPSNKVTEKGKDVELRCDPISGHTALYWYRQSLGQGLEFLIYFQGNSAPDKSGLPSDRFSAERTGGSVSTLTIQRTQQEDSAVYLCASSLRKGEQYFGPGTRLTVT.

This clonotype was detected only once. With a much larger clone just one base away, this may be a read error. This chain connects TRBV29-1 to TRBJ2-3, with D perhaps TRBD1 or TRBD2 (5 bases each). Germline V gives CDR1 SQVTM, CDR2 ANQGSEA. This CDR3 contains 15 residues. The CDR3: CSAEKGVGGTDTQYF. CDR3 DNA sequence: TGCAGCGCTGAAAAAGGGGTGGGGGGCACAGATACGCAGTATTTT.

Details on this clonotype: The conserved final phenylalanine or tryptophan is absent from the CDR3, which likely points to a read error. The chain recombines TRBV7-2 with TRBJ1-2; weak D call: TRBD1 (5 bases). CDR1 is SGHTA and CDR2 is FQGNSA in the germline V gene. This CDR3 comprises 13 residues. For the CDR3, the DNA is TGTGCCGGCAGCTTACGGACACCTTATGGCTACACCTCC. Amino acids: CAGSLRTPYGYTS.

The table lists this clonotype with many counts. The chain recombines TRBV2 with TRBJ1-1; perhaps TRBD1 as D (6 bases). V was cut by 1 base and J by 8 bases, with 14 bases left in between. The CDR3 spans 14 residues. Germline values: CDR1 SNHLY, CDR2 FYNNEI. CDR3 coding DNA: TGTGCCAGCAGTGAAGTGGGGGTGGGGACAGAAGCTTTCTTT. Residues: CASSEVGVGTEAFF.

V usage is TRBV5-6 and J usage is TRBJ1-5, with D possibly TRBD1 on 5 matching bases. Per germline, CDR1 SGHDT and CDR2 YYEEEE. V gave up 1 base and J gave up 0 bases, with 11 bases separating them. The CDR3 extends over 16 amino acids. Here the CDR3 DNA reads TGTGCCAGCAGCTTGAGAAGGGGCTATAGCAATCAGCCCCAGCATTTT. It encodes CASSLRRGYSNQPQHF.

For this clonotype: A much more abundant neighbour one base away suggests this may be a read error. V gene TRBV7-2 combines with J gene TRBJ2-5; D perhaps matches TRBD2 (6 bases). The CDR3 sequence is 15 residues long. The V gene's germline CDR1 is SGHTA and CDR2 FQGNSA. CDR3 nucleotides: TGTGCCAGCAGCTTATTACCTAGCGCCCCGGAAACCCTGTACTTC. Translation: CASSLLPSAPETLYF.

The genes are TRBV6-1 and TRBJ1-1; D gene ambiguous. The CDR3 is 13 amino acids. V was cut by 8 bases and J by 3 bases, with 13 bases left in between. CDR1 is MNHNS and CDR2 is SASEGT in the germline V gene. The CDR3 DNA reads TGTGCCAGCTCAACAGTCCAGGACACTGAAGCTTTCTTT. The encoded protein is CASSTVQDTEAFF.

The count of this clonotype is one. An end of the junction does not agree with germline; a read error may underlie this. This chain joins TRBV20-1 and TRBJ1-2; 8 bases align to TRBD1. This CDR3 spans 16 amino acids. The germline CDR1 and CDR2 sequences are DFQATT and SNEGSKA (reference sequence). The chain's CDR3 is CSAGDKATGENYGHTF. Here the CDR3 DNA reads TGCAGTGCTGGAGACAAAGCGACAGGGGAAAACTATGGCCACACCTTC.